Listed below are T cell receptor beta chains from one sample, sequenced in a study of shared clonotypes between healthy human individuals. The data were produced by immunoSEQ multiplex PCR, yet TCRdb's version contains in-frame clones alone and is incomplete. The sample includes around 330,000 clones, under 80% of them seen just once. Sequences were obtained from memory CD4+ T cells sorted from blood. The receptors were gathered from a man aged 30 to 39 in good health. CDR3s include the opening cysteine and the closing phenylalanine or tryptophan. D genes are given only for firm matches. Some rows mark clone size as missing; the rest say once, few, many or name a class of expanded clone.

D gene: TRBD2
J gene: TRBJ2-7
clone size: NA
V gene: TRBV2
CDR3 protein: CASSKTAGGPRALEQYF
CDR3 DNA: TGTGCCAGCTCCAAAACAGCGGGAGGGCCGAGGGCTCTTGAGCAGTACTTC

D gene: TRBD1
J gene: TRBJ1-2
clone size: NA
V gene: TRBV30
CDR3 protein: CAWSTDRGRGYTF
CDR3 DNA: TGTGCCTGGAGTACGGACAGGGGACGCGGCTACACCTTC

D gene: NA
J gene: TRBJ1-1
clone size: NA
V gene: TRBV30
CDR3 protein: CAWSLGLFNPEAFF
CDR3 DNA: TGTGCCTGGAGTTTGGGACTCTTTAACCCTGAAGCTTTCTTT

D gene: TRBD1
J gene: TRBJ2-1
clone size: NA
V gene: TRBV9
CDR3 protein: CASSVTGTPNNEQFF
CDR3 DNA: TGTGCCAGCAGCGTGACAGGGACCCCGAACAATGAGCAGTTCTTC

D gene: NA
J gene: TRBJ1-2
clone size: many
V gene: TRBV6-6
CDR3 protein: CASSPDSPNYGYTF
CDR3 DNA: TGTGCCAGCAGCCCGGACAGCCCTAACTATGGCTACACCTTC

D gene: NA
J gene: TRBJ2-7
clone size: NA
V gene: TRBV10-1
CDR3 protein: CASSRDTSYEQYF
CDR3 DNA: TGCGCCAGCAGCAGGGACACTTCCTACGAGCAGTACTTC

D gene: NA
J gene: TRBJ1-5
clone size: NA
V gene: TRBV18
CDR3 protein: CASSPSAGDNQPQHF
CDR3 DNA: TGTGCCAGCTCACCCTCGGCAGGGGATAATCAGCCCCAGCATTTT

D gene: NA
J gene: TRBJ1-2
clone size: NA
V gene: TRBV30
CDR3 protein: CAWSPRQDGYTF
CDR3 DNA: TGTGCCTGGAGTCCCCGACAGGATGGCTACACCTTC

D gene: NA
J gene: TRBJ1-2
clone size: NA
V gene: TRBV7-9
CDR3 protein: CAVGSGNYGYTF
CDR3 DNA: TGTGCCGTAGGGTCAGGGAACTATGGCTACACCTTC

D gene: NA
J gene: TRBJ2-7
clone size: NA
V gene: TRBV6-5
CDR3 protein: CASRRTEGLGYEQYF
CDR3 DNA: TGTGCCAGCAGGAGAACCGAGGGGCTTGGGTACGAGCAGTACTTC

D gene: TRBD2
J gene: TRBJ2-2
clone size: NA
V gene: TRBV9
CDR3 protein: CASSVSGRAATGELFF
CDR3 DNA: TGTGCCAGCAGCGTAAGCGGGAGGGCCGCGACCGGGGAGCTGTTTTTT

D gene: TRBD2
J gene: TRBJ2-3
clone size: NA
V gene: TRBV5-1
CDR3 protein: CASSRGDYLTDTQYF
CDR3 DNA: TGCGCCAGCAGCAGAGGGGACTACCTCACAGATACGCAGTATTTT

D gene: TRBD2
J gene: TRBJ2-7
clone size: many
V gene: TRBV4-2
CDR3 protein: CASSQDPQTSGRDYYEQYF
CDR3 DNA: TGTGCCAGCAGCCAAGATCCCCAGACTAGCGGGAGAGATTATTACGAGCAGTACTTC

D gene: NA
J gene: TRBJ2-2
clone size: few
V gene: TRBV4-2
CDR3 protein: CASSPRQANTGELFF
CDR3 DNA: TGTGCCAGCAGCCCGCGACAGGCGAACACCGGGGAGCTGTTTTTT

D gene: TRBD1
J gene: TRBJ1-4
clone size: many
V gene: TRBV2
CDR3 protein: CASSAPGQKNEKLFF
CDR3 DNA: TGTGCCAGCAGCGCCCCGGGACAGAAAAATGAAAAACTGTTTTTT

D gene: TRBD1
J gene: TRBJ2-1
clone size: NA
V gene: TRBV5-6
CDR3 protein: CASSRRQGFPGRNEQFF
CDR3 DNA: TGTGCCAGCAGCCGAAGACAGGGGTTCCCGGGCCGAAATGAGCAGTTCTTC

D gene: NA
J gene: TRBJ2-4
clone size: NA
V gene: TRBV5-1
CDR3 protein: CASSLGIDPNIQYF
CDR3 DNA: TGCGCCAGCAGCTTGGGAATCGACCCGAACATTCAGTACTTC

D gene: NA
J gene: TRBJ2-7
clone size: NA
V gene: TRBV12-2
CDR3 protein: CASRLARDGRLAGLFYEQYF
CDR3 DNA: TGTGCAAGTCGCTTAGCGCGGGATGGGAGACTAGCGGGACTGTTCTACGAGCAGTACTTC

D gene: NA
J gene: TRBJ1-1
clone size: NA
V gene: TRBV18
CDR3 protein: CASSPGGNTEAFF
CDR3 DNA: TGTGCCAGCTCACCCGGAGGGAACACTGAAGCTTTCTTT

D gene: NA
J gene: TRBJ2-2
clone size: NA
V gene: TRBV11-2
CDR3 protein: CASSSKSSVMNTGELFF
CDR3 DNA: TGTGCCAGCAGCTCCAAATCTAGCGTAATGAACACCGGGGAGCTGTTTTTT

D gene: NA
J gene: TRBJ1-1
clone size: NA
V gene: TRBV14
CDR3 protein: CASSQDRWAGAMNTEAFF
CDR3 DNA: TGTGCCAGCAGCCAAGATAGATGGGCAGGGGCCATGAACACTGAAGCTTTCTTT

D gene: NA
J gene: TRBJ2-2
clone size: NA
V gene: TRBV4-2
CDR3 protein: CASSQGIYTGELFF
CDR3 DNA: TGTGCCAGCAGCCAAGGGATATACACCGGGGAGCTGTTTTTT

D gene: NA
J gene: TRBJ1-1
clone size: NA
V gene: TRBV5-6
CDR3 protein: CATRIMTASNTEAFF
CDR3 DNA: TGTGCCACCAGAATAATGACGGCTTCGAACACTGAAGCTTTCTTT

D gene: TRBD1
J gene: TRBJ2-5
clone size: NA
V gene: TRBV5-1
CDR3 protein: CASSLGGGGETQYF
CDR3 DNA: TGCGCCAGCAGCTTGGGAGGGGGCGGTGAGACCCAGTACTTC

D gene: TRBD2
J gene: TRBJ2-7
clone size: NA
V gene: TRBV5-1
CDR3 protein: CASSNPLAGISYEQYF
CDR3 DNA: TGCGCCAGCAGCAACCCCCTAGCGGGGATCTCCTACGAGCAGTACTTC

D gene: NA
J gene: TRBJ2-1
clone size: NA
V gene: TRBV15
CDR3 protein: CATSRGPLTLNNEQFF
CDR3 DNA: TGTGCCACCAGCAGGGGGCCGTTAACCCTTAACAATGAGCAGTTCTTC

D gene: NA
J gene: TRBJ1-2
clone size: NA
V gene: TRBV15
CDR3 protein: CATSRAGGGTSNYGYTF
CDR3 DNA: TGTGCCACCAGCAGAGCCGGAGGAGGGACCTCTAACTATGGCTACACCTTC

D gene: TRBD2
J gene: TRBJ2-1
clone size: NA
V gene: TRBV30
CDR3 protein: CAWSVIAGGYNEQFF
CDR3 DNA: TGTGCCTGGAGTGTAATTGCGGGAGGGTACAATGAGCAGTTCTTC

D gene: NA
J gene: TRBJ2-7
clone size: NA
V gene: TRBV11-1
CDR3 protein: CASSLGSESSEQYF
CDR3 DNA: TGTGCCAGCAGCCTCGGGTCCGAGTCTAGCGAGCAGTACTTC

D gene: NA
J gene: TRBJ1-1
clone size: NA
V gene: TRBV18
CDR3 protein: CASVRTENTEAFF
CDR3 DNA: TGTGCCAGCGTGCGGACGGAGAACACTGAAGCTTTCTTT

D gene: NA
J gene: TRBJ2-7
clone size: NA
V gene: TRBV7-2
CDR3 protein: CASSLAQGYGYEQYF
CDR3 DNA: TGTGCCAGCAGCTTAGCCCAGGGTTATGGGTACGAGCAGTACTTC